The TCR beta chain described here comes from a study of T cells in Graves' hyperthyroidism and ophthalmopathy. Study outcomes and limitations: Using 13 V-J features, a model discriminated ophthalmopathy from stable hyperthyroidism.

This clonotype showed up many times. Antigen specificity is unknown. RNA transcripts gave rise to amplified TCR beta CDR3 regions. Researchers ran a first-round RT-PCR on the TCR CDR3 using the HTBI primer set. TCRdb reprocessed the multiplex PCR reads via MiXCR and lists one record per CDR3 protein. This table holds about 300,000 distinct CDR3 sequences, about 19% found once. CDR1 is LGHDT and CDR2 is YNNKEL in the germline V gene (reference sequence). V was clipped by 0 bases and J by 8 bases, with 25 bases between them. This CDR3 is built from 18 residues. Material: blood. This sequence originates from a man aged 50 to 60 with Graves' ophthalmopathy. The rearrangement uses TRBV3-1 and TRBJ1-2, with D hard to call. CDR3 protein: CASSQDPPVSAASRGYTF. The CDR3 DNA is TGTGCCAGCAGCCAAGACCCTCCCGTGAGCGCGGCTTCGCGCGGCTACACCTTC.